This TCR beta chain originates from a study of PD-L1 blockade in urothelial cancer. Libraries were prepared by immunoSEQ multiplex PCR; TCRdb keeps only in-frame clonotypes and omits some of them. The sample carries some 80,000 clones, roughly 80% recorded once. The CDR3 contains 15 residues. Trimming cost V 6 bases and J 2 bases; bases outside gene matches: 5. Germline CDR1 MNHEY, CDR2 SVGAGI. Described time point: pretreatment peripheral blood. Patient disease was locally advanced or metastatic urothelial carcinoma. The chain has TRBV6-5 and TRBJ1-5, with TRBD1 matching over 9 bases. The receptor was derived from a man in his forties or fifties with urothelial cancer. Here the sequenced sample was PBMCs, taken around atezolizumab (anti-PD-L1) treatment. The CDR3 bases are TGTGCCAGCAGGGAGGACAGGGGAGGCAATCAGCCCCAGCATTTT. Encoded protein: CASREDRGGNQPQHF.